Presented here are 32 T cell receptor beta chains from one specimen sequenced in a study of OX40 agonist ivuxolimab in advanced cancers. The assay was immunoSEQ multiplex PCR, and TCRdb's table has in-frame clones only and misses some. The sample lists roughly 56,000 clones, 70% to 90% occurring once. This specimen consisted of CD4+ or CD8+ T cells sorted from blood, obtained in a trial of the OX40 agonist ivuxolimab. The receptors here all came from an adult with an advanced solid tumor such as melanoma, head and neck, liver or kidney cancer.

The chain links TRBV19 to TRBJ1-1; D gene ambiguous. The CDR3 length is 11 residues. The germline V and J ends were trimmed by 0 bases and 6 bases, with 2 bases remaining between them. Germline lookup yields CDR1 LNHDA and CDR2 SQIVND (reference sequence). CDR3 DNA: TGTGCCAGTAGTATAGAAGCTGAAGCTTTCTTT. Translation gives CASSIEAEAFF.

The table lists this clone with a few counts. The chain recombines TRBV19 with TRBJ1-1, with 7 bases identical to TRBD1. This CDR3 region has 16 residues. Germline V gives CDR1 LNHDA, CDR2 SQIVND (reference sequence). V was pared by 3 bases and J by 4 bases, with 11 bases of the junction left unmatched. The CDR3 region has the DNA TGTGCCAGTAGTATTGTTGGAGCAGGGGGTCTCACTGAAGCTTTCTTT. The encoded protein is CASSIVGAGGLTEAFF.

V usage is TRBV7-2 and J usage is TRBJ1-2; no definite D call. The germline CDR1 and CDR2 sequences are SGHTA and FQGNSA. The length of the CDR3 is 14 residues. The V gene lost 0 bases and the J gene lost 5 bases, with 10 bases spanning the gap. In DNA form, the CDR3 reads TGTGCCAGCAGCTTAGCTATGCAGGAGTATGGCTACACCTTC. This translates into CASSLAMQEYGYTF.

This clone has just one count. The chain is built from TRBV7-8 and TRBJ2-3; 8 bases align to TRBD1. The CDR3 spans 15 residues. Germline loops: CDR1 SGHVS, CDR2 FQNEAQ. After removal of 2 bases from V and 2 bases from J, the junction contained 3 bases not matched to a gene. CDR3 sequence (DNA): TGTGCCAGCAGCTTAAGGACAGGGTACACAGATACGCAGTATTTT. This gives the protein CASSLRTGYTDTQYF.

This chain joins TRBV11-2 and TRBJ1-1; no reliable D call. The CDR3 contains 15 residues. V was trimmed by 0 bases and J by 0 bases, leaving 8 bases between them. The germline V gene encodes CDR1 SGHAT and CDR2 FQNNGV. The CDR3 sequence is CASSLDQAMNTEAFF. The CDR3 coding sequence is TGTGCCAGCAGCTTAGATCAGGCGATGAACACTGAAGCTTTCTTT.

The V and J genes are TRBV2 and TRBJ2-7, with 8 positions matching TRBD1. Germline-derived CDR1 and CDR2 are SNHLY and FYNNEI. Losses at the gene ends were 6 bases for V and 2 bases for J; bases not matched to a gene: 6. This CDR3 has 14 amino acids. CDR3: CASRPGQVTYEQYF. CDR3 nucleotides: TGTGCCAGCAGGCCGGGACAGGTTACCTACGAGCAGTACTTC.

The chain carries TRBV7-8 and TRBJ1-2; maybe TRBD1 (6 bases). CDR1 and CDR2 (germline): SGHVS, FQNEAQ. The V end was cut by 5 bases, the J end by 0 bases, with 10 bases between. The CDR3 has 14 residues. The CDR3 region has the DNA TGTGCCAGCAGCCTGGACAGAGCTAACTATGGCTACACCTTC. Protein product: CASSLDRANYGYTF. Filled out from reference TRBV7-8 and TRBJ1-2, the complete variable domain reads GAGVSQSPRYKVAKRGQDVALRCDPISGHVSLFWYQQALGQGPEFLTYFQNEAQLDKSGLPSDRFFAERPEGSVSTLKIQRTQQEDSAVYLCASSLDRANYGYTFGSGTRLTVV.

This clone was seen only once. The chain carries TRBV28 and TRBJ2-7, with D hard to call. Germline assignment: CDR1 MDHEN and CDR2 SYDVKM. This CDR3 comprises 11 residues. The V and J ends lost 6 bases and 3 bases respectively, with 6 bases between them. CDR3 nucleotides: TGTGCCAGCAGAGGGTTCTACGAGCAGTACTTC. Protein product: CASRGFYEQYF.

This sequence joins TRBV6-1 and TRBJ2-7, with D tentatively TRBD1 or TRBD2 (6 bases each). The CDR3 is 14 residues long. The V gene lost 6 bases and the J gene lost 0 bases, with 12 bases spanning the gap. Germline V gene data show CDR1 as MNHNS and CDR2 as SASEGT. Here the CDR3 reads CASRGGGTSYEQYF. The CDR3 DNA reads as TGTGCCAGCAGGGGGGGCGGGACCTCCTACGAGCAGTACTTC.

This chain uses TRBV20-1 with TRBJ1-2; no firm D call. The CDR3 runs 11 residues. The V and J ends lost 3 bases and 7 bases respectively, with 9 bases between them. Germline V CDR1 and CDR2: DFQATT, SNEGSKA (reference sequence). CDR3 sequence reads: CSASGPGGYTF. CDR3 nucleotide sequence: TGCAGTGCTAGTGGCCCGGGTGGCTACACCTTC.

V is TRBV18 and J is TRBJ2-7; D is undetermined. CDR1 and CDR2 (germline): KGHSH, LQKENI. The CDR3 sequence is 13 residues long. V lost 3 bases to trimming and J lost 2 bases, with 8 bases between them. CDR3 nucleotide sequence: TGTGCCAGCTCACCCGACACCACCTACGAGCAGTACTTC. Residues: CASSPDTTYEQYF.

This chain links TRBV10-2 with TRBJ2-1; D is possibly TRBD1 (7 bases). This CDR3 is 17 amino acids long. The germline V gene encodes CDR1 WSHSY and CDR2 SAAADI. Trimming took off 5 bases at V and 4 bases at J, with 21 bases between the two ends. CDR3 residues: CASSTSGGKGAYNEQFF. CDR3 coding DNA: TGCGCCAGCAGTACTTCAGGAGGGAAGGGGGCTTACAATGAGCAGTTCTTC.

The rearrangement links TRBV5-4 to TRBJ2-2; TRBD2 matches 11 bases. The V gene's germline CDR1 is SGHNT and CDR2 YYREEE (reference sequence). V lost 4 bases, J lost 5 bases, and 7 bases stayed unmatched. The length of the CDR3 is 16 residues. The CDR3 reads CASSPTSGMVTGELFF. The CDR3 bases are TGTGCCAGCAGCCCGACTAGCGGGATGGTTACCGGGGAGCTGTTTTTT.

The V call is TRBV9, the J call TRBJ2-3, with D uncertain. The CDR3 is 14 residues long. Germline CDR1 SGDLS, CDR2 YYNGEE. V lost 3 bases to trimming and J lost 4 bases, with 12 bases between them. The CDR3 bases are TGTGCCAGCAGCGCGAGACCCGATCCAGATACGCAGTATTTT. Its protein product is CASSARPDPDTQYF. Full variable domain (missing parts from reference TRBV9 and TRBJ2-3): DSGVTQTPKHLITATGQRVTLRCSPRSGDLSVYWYQQSLDQGLQFLIQYYNGEERAKGNILERFSAQQFPDLHSELNLSSLELGDSALYFCASSARPDPDTQYFGPGTRLTVL.

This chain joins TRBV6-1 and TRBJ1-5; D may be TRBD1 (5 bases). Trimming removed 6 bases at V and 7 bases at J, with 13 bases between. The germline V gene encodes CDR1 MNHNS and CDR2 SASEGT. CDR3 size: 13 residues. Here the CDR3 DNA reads TGTGCCAGCAGCACAGGAGAAAGACAGCCCCAGCATTTT. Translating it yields CASSTGERQPQHF.

Here the CDR3 DNA reads TGTGCCAGCAGTGGTTTATCAGGAAACACCGGGGAGCTGTTTTTT. This gives the protein CASSGLSGNTGELFF. The V call is TRBV6-1, the J call TRBJ2-2; D not resolved. CDR3 size: 15 residues. V was pared by 4 bases and J by 2 bases, with 11 bases between. Per the germline V gene, CDR1 is MNHNS and CDR2 is SASEGT.

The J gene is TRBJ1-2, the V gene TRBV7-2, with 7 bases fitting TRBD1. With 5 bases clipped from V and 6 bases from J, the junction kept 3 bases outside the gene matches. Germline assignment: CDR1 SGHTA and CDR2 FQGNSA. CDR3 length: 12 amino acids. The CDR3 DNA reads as TGTGCCAGCAGCGTGACAGGGAATGGCTACACCTTC. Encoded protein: CASSVTGNGYTF.

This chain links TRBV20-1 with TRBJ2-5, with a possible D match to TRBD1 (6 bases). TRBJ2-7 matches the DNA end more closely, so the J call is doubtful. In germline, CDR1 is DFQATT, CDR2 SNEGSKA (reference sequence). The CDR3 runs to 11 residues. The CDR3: CSADRYNEQYF. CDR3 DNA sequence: TGCAGTGCCGACAGGTACAACGAGCAGTACTTC.

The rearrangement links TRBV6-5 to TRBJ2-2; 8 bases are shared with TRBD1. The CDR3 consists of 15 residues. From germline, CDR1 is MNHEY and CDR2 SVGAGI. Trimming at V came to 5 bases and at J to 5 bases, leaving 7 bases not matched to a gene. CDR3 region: CASSGRGRRTGELFF. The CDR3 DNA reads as TGTGCCAGCAGTGGCAGGGGGCGAAGGACCGGGGAGCTGTTTTTT.

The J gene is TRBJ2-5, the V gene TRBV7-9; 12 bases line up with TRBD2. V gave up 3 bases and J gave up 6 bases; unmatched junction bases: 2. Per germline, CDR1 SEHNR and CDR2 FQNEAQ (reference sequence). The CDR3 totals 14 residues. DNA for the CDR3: TGTGCCAGCAGCTTGACTAGCGGGAGACAGACCCAGTACTTC. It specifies CASSLTSGRQTQYF. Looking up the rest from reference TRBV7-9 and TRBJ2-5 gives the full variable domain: DTGVSQNPRHKITKRGQNVTFRCDPISEHNRLYWYRQTLGQGPEFLTYFQNEAQLEKSRLLSDRFSAERPKGSFSTLEIQRTEQGDSAMYLCASSLTSGRQTQYFGPGTRLLVL.

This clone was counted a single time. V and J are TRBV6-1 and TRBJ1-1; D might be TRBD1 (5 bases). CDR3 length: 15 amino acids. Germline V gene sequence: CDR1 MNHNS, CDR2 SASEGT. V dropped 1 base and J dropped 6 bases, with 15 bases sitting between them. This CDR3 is CASSEGGTGKAEAFF. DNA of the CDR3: TGTGCCAGCAGTGAAGGGGGCACGGGGAAGGCTGAAGCTTTCTTT.

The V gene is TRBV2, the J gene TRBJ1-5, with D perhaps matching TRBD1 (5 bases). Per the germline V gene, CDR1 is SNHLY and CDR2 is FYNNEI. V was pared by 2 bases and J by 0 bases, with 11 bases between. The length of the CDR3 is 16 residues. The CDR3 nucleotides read TGTGCCAGCAGTGAATGGGACGTCTATAGCAATCAGCCCCAGCATTTT. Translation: CASSEWDVYSNQPQHF.

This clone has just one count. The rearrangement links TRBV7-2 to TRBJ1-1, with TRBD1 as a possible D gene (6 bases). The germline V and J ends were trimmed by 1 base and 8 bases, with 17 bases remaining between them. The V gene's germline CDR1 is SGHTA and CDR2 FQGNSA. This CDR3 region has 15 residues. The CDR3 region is CASSLEGGRVTEAFF. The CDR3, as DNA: TGTGCCAGCAGCTTAGAAGGGGGGCGGGTAACAGAAGCTTTCTTT.

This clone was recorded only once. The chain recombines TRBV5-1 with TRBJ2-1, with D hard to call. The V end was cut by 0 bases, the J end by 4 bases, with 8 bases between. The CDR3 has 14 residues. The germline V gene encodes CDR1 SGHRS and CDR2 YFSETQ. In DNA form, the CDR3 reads TGCGCCAGCAGCTTGGACGGACCTTACAATGAGCAGTTCTTC. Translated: CASSLDGPYNEQFF.

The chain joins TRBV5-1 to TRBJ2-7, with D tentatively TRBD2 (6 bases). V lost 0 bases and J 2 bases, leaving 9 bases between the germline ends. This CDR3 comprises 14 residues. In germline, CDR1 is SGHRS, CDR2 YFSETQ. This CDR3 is CASSLGRDPYEQYF. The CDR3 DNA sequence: TGCGCCAGCAGCTTGGGGCGGGACCCCTACGAGCAGTACTTC.

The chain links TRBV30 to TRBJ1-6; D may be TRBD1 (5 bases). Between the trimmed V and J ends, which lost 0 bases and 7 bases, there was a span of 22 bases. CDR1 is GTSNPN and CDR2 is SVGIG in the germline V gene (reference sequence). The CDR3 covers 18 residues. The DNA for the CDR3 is TGTGCCTGGAGTGTGTCCGCCGGGAAGGGGCGCGGGAATTCACCCCTCCACTTT. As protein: CAWSVSAGKGRGNSPLHF.

The CDR3 loop reads CASSLVDRGQETQYF. The CDR3 coding sequence is TGCGCCAGCAGCTTGGTGGACAGGGGGCAAGAGACCCAGTACTTC. The V gene is TRBV5-1, the J gene TRBJ2-5; 10 nucleotides agree with TRBD1. CDR3 size: 15 residues. V gave up 0 bases and J gave up 2 bases; unmatched junction bases: 1. Germline V gives CDR1 SGHRS, CDR2 YFSETQ.

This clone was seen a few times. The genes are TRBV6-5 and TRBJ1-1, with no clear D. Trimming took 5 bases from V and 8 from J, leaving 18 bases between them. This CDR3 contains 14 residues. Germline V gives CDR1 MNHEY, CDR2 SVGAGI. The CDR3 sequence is CASSNRAPRSEAFF. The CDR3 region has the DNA TGTGCCAGCAGTAACCGGGCCCCGAGGTCAGAAGCTTTCTTT.

The CDR3 DNA is TGTGCCAGCAGCTTACGGACTAACACAGATACGCAGTATTTT. Its protein is CASSLRTNTDTQYF. The chain employs TRBV5-4 and TRBJ2-3, with D perhaps matching TRBD2 (6 bases). Germline V gives CDR1 SGHNT, CDR2 YYREEE (reference sequence). V dropped 2 bases and J dropped 2 bases, with 9 bases sitting between them. The CDR3 has 14 residues. Using reference TRBV5-4 and TRBJ2-3 for the parts outside the CDR3, the full variable domain is ETGVTQSPTHLIKTRGQQVTLRCSSQSGHNTVSWYQQALGQGPQFIFQYYREEENGRGNFPPRFSGLQFPNYSSELNVNALELDDSALYLCASSLRTNTDTQYFGPGTRLTVL.

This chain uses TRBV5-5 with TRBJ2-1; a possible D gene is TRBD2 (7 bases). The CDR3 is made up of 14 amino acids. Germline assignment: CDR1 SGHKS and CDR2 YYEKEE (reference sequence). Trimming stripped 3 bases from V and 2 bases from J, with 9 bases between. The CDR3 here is CASSSGGPYNEQFF. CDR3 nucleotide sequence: TGTGCCAGCAGCTCGGGGGGCCCCTACAATGAGCAGTTCTTC.

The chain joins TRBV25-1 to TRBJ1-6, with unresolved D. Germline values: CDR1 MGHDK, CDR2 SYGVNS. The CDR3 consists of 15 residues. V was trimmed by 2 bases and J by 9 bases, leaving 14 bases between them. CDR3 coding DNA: TGTGCCAGCAGTGAACTAAGAGGAAGGGCTTCACCCCTCCACTTT. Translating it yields CASSELRGRASPLHF.

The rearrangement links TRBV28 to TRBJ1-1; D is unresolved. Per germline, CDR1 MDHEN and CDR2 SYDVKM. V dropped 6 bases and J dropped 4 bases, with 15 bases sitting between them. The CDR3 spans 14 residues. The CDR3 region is CASRGAWEGTEAFF. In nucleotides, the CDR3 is TGTGCCAGCAGGGGAGCTTGGGAGGGCACTGAAGCTTTCTTT.